This entry lists 9 T cell receptor beta chains sequenced from one sample in a study of T cells in Graves' hyperthyroidism and ophthalmopathy. Amplified regions were TCR beta CDR3 sequences from RNA transcripts. With the HTBI primer set, the TCR CDR3 went through a first round of RT-PCR. TCRdb itself ran the multiplex PCR reads through MiXCR, one entry per CDR3 protein. This sample has 560,000 or so distinct CDR3 sequences; approximately 44% occur once, and the top ten carry nearly 8.5%. The sample consisted of peripheral blood or thyroid tissue (not recorded which). Every receptor here comes from a woman between 18 and 29 years old with Graves' hyperthyroidism.

The rearrangement uses TRBV2 and TRBJ2-5; 7 bases match TRBD2. V shed 4 bases and J 9 bases; nucleotides not matched to a gene: 8. This CDR3 has 13 residues. Germline CDR1 and CDR2: SNHLY and FYNNEI. The CDR3 sequence is CASSARAGAPQYF. The CDR3 DNA sequence: TGTGCCAGCAGTGCTAGGGCGGGAGCGCCCCAGTACTTC.

This clonotype has a single count. The chain uses TRBV29-1 and TRBJ1-5; 8 bases line up with TRBD1. Looked up from germline, CDR1 is SQVTM and CDR2 is ANQGSEA. Losses at the gene ends were 7 bases for V and 3 bases for J; bases not matched to a gene: 8. The CDR3 has 14 amino acids. CDR3 sequence: CSAAGTGYNQPQHF. The DNA for the CDR3 is TGCAGCGCAGCCGGGACAGGTTACAATCAGCCCCAGCATTTT.

The chain uses TRBV7-2 and TRBJ2-7; 8 positions match TRBD2. The J segment lost 0 bases and the V segment lost 3 bases, leaving 16 bases of the junction unmatched. The CDR3 has 19 amino acids. Germline CDR1 SGHTA, CDR2 FQGNSA. The CDR3 sequence is CASSFKPSTSDYSSYEQYF. CDR3 in DNA: TGTGCCAGCAGCTTCAAACCCTCGACTAGCGACTATAGCTCCTACGAGCAGTACTTC.

The chain recombines TRBV2 with TRBJ1-1; D unclear. From germline, CDR1 is SNHLY and CDR2 FYNNEI. Deletions cut 6 bases from V and 2 bases from J, with 7 bases between. This CDR3 contains 12 residues. The CDR3 loop is CASRYGNTEAFF. The CDR3 DNA reads TGTGCCAGCAGGTACGGAAACACTGAAGCTTTCTTT. Full variable domain (remainder filled in from reference TRBV2 and TRBJ1-1): EPEVTQTPSHQVTQMGQEVILRCVPISNHLYFYWYRQILGQKVEFLVSFYNNEISEKSEIFDDQFSVERPDGSNFTLKIRSTKLEDSAMYFCASRYGNTEAFFGQGTRLTVV.

The chain combines TRBV20-1 with TRBJ1-6; weak D call: TRBD1 (6 bases). CDR3 length: 15 residues. Germline CDR1 and CDR2: DFQATT and SNEGSKA (reference sequence). Trimming took 1 base from V and 7 from J, leaving 14 bases between them. DNA for the CDR3: TGCAGTGCTAGAGGAGGGGGACTACAGAATTCACCCCTCCACTTT. Translation gives CSARGGGLQNSPLHF.

CDR3 nucleotides: TGTGCCAGCAGCGTAGCGGGACGGGACTATGGCTACACCTTC. It yields the protein CASSVAGRDYGYTF. The V gene is TRBV9, the J gene TRBJ1-2; the D gene is possibly TRBD1 (5 bases). The germline V and J ends were trimmed by 0 bases and 3 bases, with 9 bases remaining between them. CDR3 length: 14 amino acids. CDR1 and CDR2 (germline): SGDLS, YYNGEE.

On this clonotype itself: A read error may be the cause here, since a much bigger clone is one base away. The chain is built from TRBV24-1 and TRBJ2-2; D is uncertain. V lost 3 bases and J lost 4, with 11 bases in between. The CDR3 has 15 residues. Germline CDR1 KGHDR, CDR2 SFDVKD. The CDR3 DNA is TGTGCCACCAGTGATCACCTTGTTCCCACCGGGGAGCTGTTTTTT. Amino acid sequence: CATSDHLVPTGELFF.

The chain has TRBV29-1 and TRBJ2-2; 13 bases map to TRBD2. Germline CDR1 is SQVTM and CDR2 is ANQGSEA. The CDR3 sequence is 17 residues long. V was clipped by 3 bases and J by 6 bases; unmatched bases: 10. CDR3 sequence (DNA): TGCAGCGTTGATGGACTAGCGGGAGTTCTTCTTCCCGGGGAGCTGTTTTTT. Translating gives CSVDGLAGVLLPGELFF.

V usage is TRBV9 and J usage is TRBJ2-5; 9 positions agree with TRBD2. Germline V gene data show CDR1 as SGDLS and CDR2 as YYNGEE. The CDR3 contains 16 residues. With V trimmed by 4 bases and J by 2 bases, 9 bases remained unmatched. CDR3 protein: CASSPHASGIQETQYF. The CDR3 DNA sequence: TGTGCCAGCAGCCCCCATGCTAGCGGGATTCAAGAGACCCAGTACTTC.